This section outlines one TCR beta chain sequence together with its context. Its antigen is as yet unknown. This CDR3 contains 13 residues. Germline assignment: CDR1 SQVTM and CDR2 ANQGSEA. The J segment lost 5 bases and the V segment lost 6 bases, leaving 8 bases of the junction unmatched. This sample is part of a study of beta chain features in type 1 diabetes. General observations from the study: There was no resolution here of whether HLA type influences TCRB rearrangement. Shorter TCRB CDR3s, moderately but significantly so, marked every one of the four CD4+ subsets in Type 1 diabetes patients. Shorter templates may be favored by PCR, equally so in patients and controls.

Isolated RNA was reverse transcribed in full, so expressed TCRB transcripts were sequenced. Assay used: immunoSEQ multiplex PCR; TCRdb lists only in-frame clones, some missing. The sample records about 160,000 clones, roughly 8% being singletons. The V call is TRBV29-1, the J call TRBJ1-2, with TRBD1 matching over 8 bases. This clonotype was obtained from a young man in good health. Specimen: central memory CD4+ T cells from blood. The CDR3 bases are TGCAGCGTCGGGGCAGGGACAGGATATGGCTACACCTTC. It codes for CSVGAGTGYGYTF. Full variable domain (outside the CDR3, taken from reference TRBV29-1 and TRBJ1-2): SAVISQKPSRDICQRGTSLTIQCQVDSQVTMMFWYRQQPGQSLTLIATANQGSEATYESGFVIDKFPISRPNLTFSTLTVSNMSPEDSSIYLCSVGAGTGYGYTFGSGTRLTVV.